This record looks at one T cell receptor (beta chain) sequence and its context. Its antigen is as yet unknown. This sample stems from a study of chemoradiotherapy in HPV16-positive cancers. Study-wide points: HPV-specific T cells were functionally defined from only a couple of HPV16-positive patients.

The CDR3 spans 14 residues. Trimming at V came to 4 bases and at J to 6 bases, leaving 6 bases not matched to a gene. Germline loops: CDR1 LGHNA, CDR2 YNFKEQ. Data came from immunoSEQ multiplex PCR; TCRdb stores just in-frame clones and leaves some out. The sample lists 1,500 to 2,500 clones; about four fifths were seen once. The chain uses TRBV4-2 and TRBJ2-5; TRBD1 matches at 9 bases. The TCR was taken from a human donor with HPV-associated anogenital cancer. The sequencing used tumor tissue, collected from a patient who underwent chemoradiotherapy. CDR3 sequence: CASSLETGGKTQYF. In DNA form, the CDR3 reads TGTGCCAGCAGCCTAGAGACAGGGGGAAAGACCCAGTACTTC.